This is a list of T cell receptor beta chains from one sample in a study of cytomegalovirus exposure and HLA in healthy donors. Generated by immunoSEQ multiplex PCR, the TCRdb table keeps only in-frame clones and is missing some. The repertoire holds 120,000 to 150,000 clones, with 80% to 90% as singletons. The sample taken for sequencing was PBMCs. The receptors shown here come from a woman between 18 and 29 years old in good health and CMV-seropositive. Both conserved end residues are part of each CDR3. The D gene is left open where the match is weak. For some rows the clone size is stated as once, few or many, or as a class when expanded; others skip it.

>NA|TRBJ2-5|TRBV7-8|NA
CASSLARHSQETQYF
TGTGCCAGCAGCTTAGCACGGCACAGCCAAGAGACCCAGTACTTC
>NA|TRBJ1-6|TRBV27|TRBD1
CASSWGQGNSPLHF
TGTGCCAGCAGCTGGGGACAGGGGAATTCACCCCTCCACTTT
>NA|TRBJ2-1|TRBV30|TRBD1
CAWSTGGYGSMYNEQFF
TGTGCCTGGAGTACAGGGGGCTACGGGAGCATGTACAATGAGCAGTTCTTC
>NA|TRBJ2-5|TRBV5-6|TRBD2
CASSTIAGGQTQYF
TGTGCCAGCAGCACCATAGCGGGGGGTCAGACCCAGTACTTC
>NA|TRBJ1-1|TRBV23-1|TRBD1
CASSRGTGTHTEAFF
TGCGCCAGCAGCCGAGGGACAGGGACTCACACTGAAGCTTTCTTT
>once|TRBJ2-5|TRBV9|TRBD2
CASSPGGPGETQYF
TGTGCCAGCAGCCCGGGGGGGCCGGGGGAGACCCAGTACTTC
>few|TRBJ1-2|TRBV20-1|NA
CSANPDGYTF
TGCAGTGCTAATCCTGATGGCTACACCTTC
>NA|TRBJ2-3|TRBV6-4|NA
CASSDSGQPTDTQYF
TGTGCCAGCAGTGACTCCGGACAGCCCACAGATACGCAGTATTTT
>few|TRBJ2-5|TRBV7-2|NA
CASSTGTLGTQYF
TGTGCCAGCAGCACCGGGACACTCGGGACCCAGTACTTC
>NA|TRBJ1-2|TRBV15|NA
CATSSPYGYTF
TGTGCCACCAGCAGCCCATATGGCTACACCTTC
>NA|TRBJ2-1|TRBV28|NA
CASSSRTNNEQFF
TGTGCCAGCAGTTCGAGGACTAACAATGAGCAGTTCTTC
>NA|TRBJ1-2|TRBV18|TRBD1
CASSPYFGTGTDGYTF
TGTGCCAGCTCACCGTACTTCGGGACAGGAACAGATGGCTACACCTTC
>NA|TRBJ1-1|TRBV28|NA
CASIPLQEGKRTEAFF
TGTGCCAGCATCCCACTTCAGGAGGGGAAGAGAACTGAAGCTTTCTTT
>NA|TRBJ1-5|TRBV21-1|NA
CASSARDRINQPQHF
TGTGCCAGCAGCGCCCGGGACAGGATAAATCAGCCCCAGCATTTT
>NA|TRBJ2-5|TRBV6-1|NA
CASSEVLRRGAKTQYF
TGTGCCAGCAGTGAGGTTCTCCGGAGGGGTGCGAAGACCCAGTACTTC
>NA|TRBJ2-2|TRBV4-1|TRBD2
CASSYSGGANGELFF
TGCGCCAGCTCCTATAGCGGGGGGGCCAACGGGGAGCTGTTTTTT
>NA|TRBJ2-7|TRBV29-1|NA
CSATGLTYEQYF
TGCAGCGCGACGGGACTCACCTACGAGCAGTACTTC
>NA|TRBJ1-2|TRBV9|TRBD1
CASSVQPTGEGYTF
TGTGCCAGCAGCGTGCAACCTACAGGGGAGGGCTACACCTTC
>NA|TRBJ2-1|TRBV7-2|TRBD2
CASSLRGVAGRNEQFF
TGTGCCAGCAGCCTCCGCGGAGTAGCGGGGAGGAATGAGCAGTTCTTC
>few|TRBJ2-1|TRBV6-1|TRBD2
CASSGIAGGGNEQFF
TGTGCCAGCAGTGGTATAGCGGGAGGGGGTAATGAGCAGTTCTTC
>NA|TRBJ2-4|TRBV21-1|NA
CASSRQGAKNIQYF
TGTGCCAGCAGCAGGCAGGGAGCCAAAAACATTCAGTACTTC
>NA|TRBJ1-6|TRBV5-5|TRBD1
CASNLRDRGLLDSPLHF
TGTGCCAGTAATCTCCGGGACAGGGGATTACTTGATTCACCCCTCCACTTT